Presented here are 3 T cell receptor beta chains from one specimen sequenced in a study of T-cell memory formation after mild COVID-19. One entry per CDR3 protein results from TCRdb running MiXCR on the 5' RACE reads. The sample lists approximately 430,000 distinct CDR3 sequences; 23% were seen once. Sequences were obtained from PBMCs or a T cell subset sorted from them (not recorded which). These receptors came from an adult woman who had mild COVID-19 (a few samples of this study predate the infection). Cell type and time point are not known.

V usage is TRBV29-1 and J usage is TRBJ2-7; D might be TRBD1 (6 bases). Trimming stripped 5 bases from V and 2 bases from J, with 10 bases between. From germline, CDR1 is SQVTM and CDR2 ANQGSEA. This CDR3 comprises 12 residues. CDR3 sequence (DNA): TGCAGCGTTAATGACAGGACCTACGAGCAGTACTTC. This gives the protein CSVNDRTYEQYF.

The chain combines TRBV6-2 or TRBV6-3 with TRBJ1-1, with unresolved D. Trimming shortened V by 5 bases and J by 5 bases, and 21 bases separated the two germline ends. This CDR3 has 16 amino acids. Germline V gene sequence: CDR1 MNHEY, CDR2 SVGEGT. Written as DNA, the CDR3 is TGTGCCAGCAGTAACCCACCTCGGGGTTTGGGAACTGAAGCTTTCTTT. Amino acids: CASSNPPRGLGTEAFF.

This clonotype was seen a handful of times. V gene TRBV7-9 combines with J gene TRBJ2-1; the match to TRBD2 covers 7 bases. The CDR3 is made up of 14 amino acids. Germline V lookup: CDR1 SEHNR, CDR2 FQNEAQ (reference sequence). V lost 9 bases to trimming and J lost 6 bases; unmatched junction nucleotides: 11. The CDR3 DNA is TGTGCCAGTACGAGTGGGGAGGGGATCAATGAGCAGTTCTTC. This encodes CASTSGEGINEQFF.